Sequencing of this T cell receptor beta chain was carried out in a study of T cells in Graves' hyperthyroidism and ophthalmopathy. Trimming cost V 3 bases and J 7 bases, with 8 bases left between them. The CDR3 runs to 12 residues. The germline CDR1 and CDR2 sequences are SGHRS and YFSETQ. Regions amplified from RNA transcripts were the TCR beta CDR3 regions. When the TCR CDR3 underwent first-round RT-PCR, the HTBI primer set was used. Using its own MiXCR run on the multiplex PCR reads, TCRdb lists one record per CDR3 protein. The sample consists of 550,000 to 600,000 distinct CDR3 sequences, approximately 15% of them appearing once. The sample holds many counts of this clonotype.

The source material was blood. The receptor was derived from a woman aged 18-35 years with Graves' ophthalmopathy. The rearrangement links TRBV5-1 to TRBJ2-1; maybe TRBD1 (5 bases). CDR3 loop: CASSSRVNEQFF. The CDR3 bases are TGCGCCAGCAGCTCCAGGGTAAATGAGCAGTTCTTC.